This T cell receptor (beta chain) comes out of a study of cytomegalovirus exposure and HLA in healthy donors. Notes on the study in general: Later, an analysis showed that TCR beta chains associated with HLA were more clonally expanded than others that were equally common. Reportedly, TCR beta sequences accurately predicted HLA-A and HLA-B alleles in most subjects.

About this clone itself: Its cognate antigen is unknown.

The CDR3 is 19 amino acids. Trimming took 0 bases from V and 3 from J; bases not matched to a gene: 13. Germline CDR1 LGHNA, CDR2 YSLEER. Primers for the PCR totalled 60 Vbeta and 13 Jbeta. This table comes from immunoSEQ multiplex PCR, and its TCRdb copy is limited to in-frame clones, with some not included. Here the sample spans some 150,000 clones, 65% to 85% being singletons. V usage is TRBV4-3 and J usage is TRBJ2-1; 8 bases are a match to TRBD1. The clonotype comes from a woman aged 25 to 39 in good health and CMV-seropositive. Sequencing was done on a sample of PBMCs. CDR3 coding DNA: TGCGCCAGCAGCCAAGAAGTATCGGGACAGGCCCTTTTCTACAATGAGCAGTTCTTC. This codes for CASSQEVSGQALFYNEQFF.